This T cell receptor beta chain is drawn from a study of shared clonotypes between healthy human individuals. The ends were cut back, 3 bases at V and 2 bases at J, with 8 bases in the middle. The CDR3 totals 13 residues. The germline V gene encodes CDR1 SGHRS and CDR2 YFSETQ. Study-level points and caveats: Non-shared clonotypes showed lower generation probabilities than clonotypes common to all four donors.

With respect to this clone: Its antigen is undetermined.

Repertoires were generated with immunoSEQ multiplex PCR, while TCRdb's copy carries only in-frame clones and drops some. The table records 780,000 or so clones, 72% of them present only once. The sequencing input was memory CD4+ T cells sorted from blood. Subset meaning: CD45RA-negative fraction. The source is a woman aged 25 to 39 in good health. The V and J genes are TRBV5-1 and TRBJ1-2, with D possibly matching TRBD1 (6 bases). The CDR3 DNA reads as TGCGCCAGCAGCTGGACAGACAACTATGGCTACACCTTC. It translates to CASSWTDNYGYTF.